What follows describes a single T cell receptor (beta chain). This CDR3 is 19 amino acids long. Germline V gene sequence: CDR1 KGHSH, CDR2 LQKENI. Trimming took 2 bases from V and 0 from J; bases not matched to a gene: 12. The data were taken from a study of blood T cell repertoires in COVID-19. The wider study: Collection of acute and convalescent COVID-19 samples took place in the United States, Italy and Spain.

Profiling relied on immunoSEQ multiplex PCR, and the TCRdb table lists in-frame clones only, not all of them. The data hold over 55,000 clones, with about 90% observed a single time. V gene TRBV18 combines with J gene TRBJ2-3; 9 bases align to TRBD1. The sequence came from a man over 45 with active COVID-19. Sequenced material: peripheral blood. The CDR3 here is CASSPFGDRESPSTDTQYF. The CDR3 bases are TGTGCCAGCTCACCATTCGGGGACAGGGAGTCCCCCAGCACAGATACGCAGTATTTT.